This is a list of T cell receptor beta chains from one sample in a study of cytomegalovirus exposure and HLA in healthy donors. Clones were read by immunoSEQ multiplex PCR, and TCRdb kept only the in-frame ones, dropping some. The sample lists about 130,000 clones; over 70% were seen once. The sequencing input was PBMCs. The receptors shown here come from a woman aged 35 to 49 in good health and CMV-seronegative. CDR3s include the opening cysteine and the closing phenylalanine or tryptophan. The order of the fields is J gene, V gene, clone size, D gene, CDR3 DNA, CDR3 protein. A D gene is named only where the DNA matches it firmly. For some rows the clone size is stated as once, few or many, or as a class when expanded; others skip it.

TRBJ2-3 TRBV5-1 NA NA TGCGCCAGCAGCTTGGAATGGGCTAGCACAGATACGCAGTATTTT CASSLEWASTDTQYF
TRBJ2-3 TRBV28 few NA TGTGCCAGCAGTTTAAGCGGTACAGATACGCAGTATTTT CASSLSGTDTQYF
TRBJ1-1 TRBV5-1 NA TRBD1 TGCGCCAGCAGCTTGGAAGGGGGCCTTATGAACACTGAAGCTTTCTTT CASSLEGGLMNTEAFF
TRBJ1-2 TRBV27 NA NA TGTGCCAGCAGTTCAGCGGATAACTATGGCTACACCTTC CASSSADNYGYTF
TRBJ1-2 TRBV4-1 NA NA TGCGCCAGCAGCTTACACATTCATTATGGCTACACCTTC CASSLHIHYGYTF
TRBJ2-1 TRBV4-3 NA TRBD2 TGCGCCAGCAGCCAAGATAGGAGCGGGGCCGCGTACTTCTTC CASSQDRSGAAYFF
TRBJ2-5 TRBV5-1 NA NA TGCGCCAGCAGCTCCCCTAGCTCCCAAGAGACCCAGTACTTC CASSSPSSQETQYF
TRBJ1-2 TRBV6-5 NA TRBD1 TGTGCCAGCAGTGTCCCCGGGACAGGGGGAAGCTACACCTTC CASSVPGTGGSYTF
TRBJ1-5 TRBV6-5 few NA TGTGCCAGCAGTGGGAGCAGGGGCTTTCAGCCCCAGCATTTT CASSGSRGFQPQHF
TRBJ2-3 TRBV10-3 once TRBD2 TGTGCCATCGGGGCTCGGACTAGCGGGTACACAGATACGCAGTATTTT CAIGARTSGYTDTQYF
TRBJ1-2 TRBV27 NA TRBD1 TGTGCCAGCACCCGCACGGGACAGCCCCCAGGGGATGGCTACACCTTC CASTRTGQPPGDGYTF
TRBJ1-6 TRBV7-3 NA NA TGTGCCAGCAGCTCGACAGATCGAGGATCACCCCTCCACTTT CASSSTDRGSPLHF
TRBJ2-1 TRBV19 NA NA TGTGCCAGTAGTCCATCAGGGTCCTTAAACTTTAACAATGAGCAGTTCTTC CASSPSGSLNFNNEQFF
TRBJ2-7 TRBV4-3 once NA TGCGCCAGCAGCCAACAATGGCGGCTCGGCGGGTACGAGCAGTACTTC CASSQQWRLGGYEQYF
TRBJ2-5 TRBV5-8 NA TRBD1 TGTGCCAGCAGCTTAACCCGGGACAGGAGACAAGAGACCCAGTACTTC CASSLTRDRRQETQYF
TRBJ1-5 TRBV19 NA NA TGTGCCAGTAGTATAGATCTCAGGGCGATTCAGCCCCAGCATTTT CASSIDLRAIQPQHF
TRBJ1-4 TRBV9 NA TRBD1 TGTGCCAGCAGCGGACCAGGGGGCGCAGGTGGCAAACTGTTTTTT CASSGPGGAGGKLFF
TRBJ2-4 TRBV10-3 NA NA TGTGCCATCAGTGCCTCCGAGGACATTCAGTACTTC CAISASEDIQYF
TRBJ1-5 TRBV27 once NA TGTGCCAGCATGTTACAGGGAGGGAATCAGCCCCAGCATTTT CASMLQGGNQPQHF
TRBJ2-7 TRBV19 NA NA TGTGCCAGTAGTATCGGGCTAGGGGGCGAGCAGTACTTC CASSIGLGGEQYF
TRBJ2-3 TRBV28 NA TRBD2 TGTGCCAGCAGTTTAGGGACTAGCGTTAGCACAGATACGCAGTATTTT CASSLGTSVSTDTQYF
TRBJ2-1 TRBV4-3 NA NA TGCGCCAGCAGCCAAGTGGGTAGCGGATACAATGAGCAGTTCTTC CASSQVGSGYNEQFF
TRBJ2-5 TRBV5-1 NA TRBD1 TGCGCCAGCAGCTTGCCTTCGGGACAGGTTCAAGAGACCCAGTACTTC CASSLPSGQVQETQYF
TRBJ2-7 TRBV2 NA TRBD1 TGTGCCAGCAGAGGGTACAGGGGGTATCTGGACGAGCAGTACTTC CASRGYRGYLDEQYF
TRBJ2-5 TRBV7-2 NA TRBD2 TGTGCCAGCAGCCCCCGAGCGGGATCGTGGGAGACCCAGTACTTC CASSPRAGSWETQYF
TRBJ1-5 TRBV10-3 NA NA TGTGCCATCAGTGAGTCGGCGGAGTATAGCAATCAGCCCCAGCATTTT CAISESAEYSNQPQHF
TRBJ2-7 TRBV28 NA TRBD1 TGTGCCAGCAGTTTGGGGGACAGCTCCTACGAGCAGTACTTC CASSLGDSSYEQYF